This TCR beta chain was sequenced during a study of CD8 T cells in ankylosing spondylitis. Study-wide points: Reports say disease-linked clones showed up significantly more in matched ankylosing spondylitis synovial fluid. Both synovial fluid and blood in reactive arthritis had previously been reported to carry some motif variants.

Libraries for TCR beta were made by quantitative 5'-RACE with molecular barcodes. From the 5' RACE reads, TCRdb called clonotypes with MiXCR, one entry per CDR3 protein. The sample yields some 120,000 distinct CDR3 sequences, over 6% seen once. This clonotype was recorded at least ten times. The antigen is not known. This CDR3 region has 14 residues. Looked up from germline, CDR1 is SGHTA and CDR2 is FQGNSA. V dropped 5 bases and J dropped 0 bases, with 7 bases sitting between them. The V and J genes are TRBV7-2 and TRBJ1-4; D gene unclear. This sequence was found in a male donor with ankylosing spondylitis or in good health (not recorded which). Sequenced material: blood, either unsorted or a sorted T cell fraction (not recorded which). CDR3 sequence: CASSPGPTNEKLFF. CDR3 coding DNA: TGTGCCAGCAGCCCCGGACCAACTAATGAAAAACTGTTTTTT.